These T cell receptor beta chains were read from a single sample in a study of blood T cell repertoires in COVID-19. The table came from immunoSEQ multiplex PCR; TCRdb's copy has only in-frame clones and leaves some out. Of 470,000 or so clones listed, 75% to 90% are singletons. The sample was peripheral blood. These receptors all come from a woman between 25 and 40 years old with acute or convalescent COVID-19. The CDR3 runs from the conserved cysteine through the conserved F or W. A D gene is named only where the DNA matches it firmly. Expanded clones get a size class; other rows say once, few or many, or leave the size out.

NA | TRBJ1-1 | 14 | NA | TRBV19 | TGTGCCAGTAGTATAGACCCCGTTATGACTGAAGCTTTCTTT | CASSIDPVMTEAFF
NA | TRBJ2-3 | 19 | TRBD2 | TRBV5-1 | TGCGCCAGCAGCCGCTCTTTTAGGACTAGCGGGGGGTTCACAGATACGCAGTATTTT | CASSRSFRTSGGFTDTQYF
NA | TRBJ2-2 | 17 | NA | TRBV28 | TGTGCCAGCCAAAGATTACAGTCCGGGGGAAGTCTAGGGGAGCTGTTTTTT | CASQRLQSGGSLGELFF
NA | TRBJ2-7 | 15 | TRBD1 | TRBV10-1 | TGCGCCAGCAGTGAGGAACCGGGACAGGGATACGAGCAGTACTTC | CASSEEPGQGYEQYF
NA | TRBJ1-1 | 12 | NA | TRBV19 | TGTGCCAGTCAGCGATCTAACACTGAAGCTTTCTTT | CASQRSNTEAFF
NA | TRBJ1-5 | 16 | NA | TRBV7-2 | TGTGCCAGCAGCCCCATAGGCAGGGTAACAAATCAGCCCCAGCATTTT | CASSPIGRVTNQPQHF
NA | TRBJ2-7 | 11 | TRBD2 | TRBV29-1 | TGCAGCGTTGGGGAGGGCTACGAGCAGTACTTC | CSVGEGYEQYF
once | TRBJ1-5 | 13 | NA | TRBV28 | TGTGCCAGCAGTTTACCCGGAGAGCAGCCCCAGCATTTT | CASSLPGEQPQHF
NA | TRBJ1-4 | 13 | NA | TRBV6-5 | TGTGCCAGCAGTTACAAGGGGGACGGAAAACTGTTTTTT | CASSYKGDGKLFF
NA | TRBJ1-2 | 15 | NA | TRBV12-2 | TGTGCAAGTCGCCCACAGGGATCCCCGCTCTACGGCTACACCTTC | CASRPQGSPLYGYTF
NA | TRBJ2-3 | 18 | NA | TRBV5-1 | TGCGCCAGCAGCTTGCGGTCCGGAGTAGCGGCCTTCACAGATACGCAGTATTTT | CASSLRSGVAAFTDTQYF
NA | TRBJ2-1 | 18 | TRBD2 | TRBV9 | TGTGCCAGCAGCTCCCACCTGACGACTAGCGGGGATTACAATGAGCAGTTCTTC | CASSSHLTTSGDYNEQFF